The clone carrying this TCR beta chain was observed a few times. Antigen unknown. This entry belongs to a study of identical twins. TCRdb re-called the 5' RACE reads through MiXCR, storing one row per CDR3 protein. Of some 900,000 distinct CDR3 sequences listed, over 9% are singletons. Trimming took off 1 base at V and 2 bases at J, with 11 bases between the two ends. Germline CDR1 is SNHLY and CDR2 is FYNNEI. This CDR3 spans 15 amino acids. Notes on the study in general: Model-predicted out-of-frame TCR alpha sharing fell below observed values in monozygotic twins.

These records were also assigned to another study, of yellow fever vaccine responses in identical twins.

What was sequenced was PBMCs. The receptor comes from a woman in her late teens or twenties in good health. V usage is TRBV2 and J usage is TRBJ2-5; D is unclear. CDR3 coding DNA: TGTGCCAGCAGTGAAGGGCGGACCCTACAAGAGACCCAGTACTTC. As protein: CASSEGRTLQETQYF.